Following are 30 T cell receptor beta chains from one sample sequenced in a study of PD-L1 blockade in urothelial cancer. The method was immunoSEQ multiplex PCR; TCRdb's version includes in-frame clones alone and lacks a portion of them. The sample consists of roughly 120,000 clones, approximately 90% of them appearing once. Time point indicated: peripheral blood 6 weeks after treatment start. Here the sequenced sample was PBMCs, taken around atezolizumab (anti-PD-L1) treatment. Receptor source: a man in his sixties with urothelial cancer.

The chain carries TRBV4-3 and TRBJ2-7, with D possibly TRBD2 on 6 matching bases. Germline V gene sequence: CDR1 LGHNA, CDR2 YSLEER. The germline V and J ends were trimmed by 0 bases and 4 bases, with 13 bases remaining between them. This CDR3 comprises 15 residues. CDR3 bases: TGCGCCAGCAGCCAAGATCGGGGGAGAAAATACGAGCAGTACTTC. Protein: CASSQDRGRKYEQYF.

The V and J genes are TRBV28 and TRBJ1-1; no firm D call. The ends were cut back, 6 bases at V and 5 bases at J, with 7 bases in the middle. Germline CDR1 and CDR2: MDHEN and SYDVKM. This CDR3 has 11 amino acids. Written as DNA, the CDR3 is TGTGCCAGCAGCATCGAGACTGAAGCTTTCTTT. It yields the protein CASSIETEAFF. Supplemented by reference TRBV28 and TRBJ1-1, the full variable domain reads DVKVTQSSRYLVKRTGEKVFLECVQDMDHENMFWYRQDPGLGLRLIYFSYDVKMKEKGDIPEGYSVSREKKERFSLILESASTNQTSMYLCASSIETEAFFGQGTRLTVV.

This chain uses TRBV18 with TRBJ2-5; 7 bases line up with TRBD1. The CDR3 covers 13 residues. Germline lookup yields CDR1 KGHSH and CDR2 LQKENI. J was trimmed by 5 bases and V by 4 bases; bases with no gene match: 4. The CDR3 reads CASSQGASETQYF. In nucleotides, the CDR3 is TGTGCCAGCTCACAGGGGGCGTCGGAGACCCAGTACTTC.

This clone was counted a single time. This chain joins TRBV30 and TRBJ1-4; D is undetermined. Per germline, CDR1 GTSNPN and CDR2 SVGIG (reference sequence). With 0 bases removed from V and 2 bases from J, the gap between germline ends came to 7 bases. The CDR3 is 14 residues long. The CDR3 region is CAWSVPVTNEKLFF. As DNA, the CDR3 is TGTGCCTGGAGTGTCCCTGTGACTAATGAAAAACTGTTTTTT.

The chain has TRBV16 and TRBJ2-1; 7 bases are a match to TRBD2. Germline CDR1 reads KGHSY; CDR2 reads FQNENV. The CDR3 is made up of 16 amino acids. J was trimmed by 5 bases and V by 7 bases; bases with no gene match: 14. As DNA, the CDR3 is TGTGCCAGCATCAATAAAGACGGGGGGACGAACAATGAGCAGTTCTTC. It codes for CASINKDGGTNNEQFF.

This clone was recorded once. V is TRBV5-1 and J is TRBJ2-3; TRBD1 agrees at 7 bases. The trim removed 4 bases at V and 4 bases at J, leaving 9 bases unmatched. The germline gives CDR1 SGHRS, CDR2 YFSETQ. The CDR3 covers 15 residues. As DNA, the CDR3 is TGCGCCAGCAGCCAGGGACAGCAGCTATCAGATACGCAGTATTTT. Translated, it gives CASSQGQQLSDTQYF.

This clone was picked up one time. The V call is TRBV28, the J call TRBJ2-7, with 11 bases that match TRBD2. The CDR3 is made up of 21 amino acids. J gave up 6 bases and V 6 bases, and 28 bases lay outside the gene matches. Germline values: CDR1 MDHEN, CDR2 SYDVKM. CDR3: CASSPRDFIQRLAGSNSEQYF. The CDR3 DNA reads TGTGCCAGCAGCCCTCGCGATTTCATCCAGAGACTAGCGGGGTCCAACTCCGAGCAGTACTTC.

This rearrangement joins TRBV7-6 to TRBJ2-2; maybe TRBD2 (6 bases). The germline V gene encodes CDR1 SGHVS and CDR2 FNYEAQ. The ends were cut back, 2 bases at V and 1 base at J, with 14 bases in the middle. This CDR3 comprises 17 residues. The CDR3 loop is CASSLYQNGGNTGELFF. For the CDR3, the DNA is TGTGCCAGCAGCTTATATCAGAACGGGGGGAACACCGGGGAGCTGTTTTTT.

The chain uses TRBV5-4 and TRBJ1-2, with 8 positions matching TRBD1. The CDR3 extends over 15 amino acids. Germline CDR1 is SGHNT and CDR2 is YYREEE (reference sequence). Trimming at V came to 2 bases and at J to 6 bases, leaving 9 bases not matched to a gene. CDR3 sequence: CASSFKPGGGNGYTF. The CDR3 nucleotides are TGTGCCAGCAGCTTCAAACCAGGGGGCGGGAATGGCTACACCTTC.

V is TRBV21-1 and J is TRBJ1-2; TRBD1 is the table's D call and was not checked against the DNA. TRBV21-1 represents a pseudogene. This CDR3 spans 15 amino acids. CDR3 in amino acids: CASSNSGQGSYGYTF. The CDR3 DNA is TGTGCCAGCAGCAACTCAGGACAGGGGAGCTATGGCTACACCTTC.

This clone was observed at least ten times. This sequence joins TRBV4-2 and TRBJ2-7; perhaps TRBD2 as D (6 bases). Trimming pared 4 bases from V and 7 bases from J, leaving 14 bases between. The germline gives CDR1 LGHNA, CDR2 YNFKEQ. The CDR3 contains 13 residues. For the CDR3, the DNA is TGTGCCAGCAGCCCGGGACTCAATCAAGAGCAGTACTTC. Protein sequence: CASSPGLNQEQYF.

The chain is built from TRBV5-6 and TRBJ1-5; tentative D call: TRBD1 (6 bases). From germline, CDR1 is SGHDT and CDR2 YYEEEE. The CDR3 extends over 15 amino acids. V lost 5 bases and J lost 3, with 15 bases in between. CDR3 region: CASSLGGVDNQPQHF. CDR3 coding DNA: TGTGCCAGCAGTCTAGGGGGGGTCGACAATCAGCCCCAGCATTTT. The complete variable domain, with remaining parts taken from reference TRBV5-6 and TRBJ1-5, reads DAGVTQSPTHLIKTRGQQVTLRCSPKSGHDTVSWYQQALGQGPQFIFQYYEEEERQRGNFPDRFSGHQFPNYSSELNVNALLLGDSALYLCASSLGGVDNQPQHFGDGTRLSIL.

The chain joins TRBV7-3 to TRBJ2-2; the match to TRBD1 covers 11 bases. Trimming at V came to 3 bases and at J to 7 bases, leaving 7 bases not matched to a gene. The germline CDR1 and CDR2 sequences are SGHTA and FQGTGA. CDR3 length equals 16 residues. As DNA, the CDR3 is TGTGCCAGCAGCTTGTTCGGACAGGGGGCAATCGGGGAGCTGTTTTTT. Residues: CASSLFGQGAIGELFF.

The chain uses TRBV5-6 and TRBJ2-5, with D tentatively TRBD2 (5 bases). Trimming pared 0 bases from V and 1 base from J, leaving 7 bases between. CDR1 is SGHDT and CDR2 is YYEEEE in the germline V gene. CDR3 length: 14 residues. The CDR3 DNA follows: TGTGCCAGCAGCTTGGGTGAGGGCCAAGAGACCCAGTACTTC. Protein: CASSLGEGQETQYF.

The chain employs TRBV19 and TRBJ2-7; 11 bases map to TRBD1. Trimming at V came to 6 bases and at J to 6 bases, leaving 4 bases not matched to a gene. Germline V CDR1 and CDR2: LNHDA, SQIVND (reference sequence). CDR3 length: 13 amino acids. Here the CDR3 reads CASSLGTGGEQYF. The CDR3, as DNA: TGTGCCAGTAGCCTCGGGACAGGGGGCGAGCAGTACTTC. Variable domain in full (rest from reference TRBV19 and TRBJ2-7): DGGITQSPKYLFRKEGQNVTLSCEQNLNHDAMYWYRQDPGQGLRLIYYSQIVNDFQKGDIAEGYSVSREKKESFPLTVTSAQKNPTAFYLCASSLGTGGEQYFGPGTRLTVT.

The J gene is TRBJ2-7, the V gene TRBV4-3; 8 bases fit TRBD1. Trimming at V came to 4 bases and at J to 5 bases, leaving 4 bases not matched to a gene. CDR3 size: 13 residues. From germline, CDR1 is LGHNA and CDR2 YSLEER. The CDR3 protein is CASSPGQGHEQYF. CDR3 coding DNA: TGCGCCAGCAGCCCCGGACAGGGCCACGAGCAGTACTTC.

This clone was found once. J is TRBJ2-5 and V is TRBV27, with D tentatively TRBD2 (6 bases). The CDR3 loop spans 14 amino acids. V was clipped by 3 bases and J by 3 bases, with 11 bases between them. Germline V gene data show CDR1 as MNHEY and CDR2 as SMNVEV (reference sequence). CDR3 amino acids: CASSFLGGEETQYF. The DNA of the CDR3 is TGTGCCAGCAGTTTTCTGGGAGGTGAAGAGACCCAGTACTTC.

The J gene is TRBJ2-1, the V gene TRBV7-9; D gene uncertain. Germline assignment: CDR1 SEHNR and CDR2 FQNEAQ (reference sequence). V dropped 5 bases and J dropped 5 bases, with 4 bases sitting between them. The CDR3 is 11 amino acids. DNA of the CDR3: TGTGCCAGCAGCCAAAACAATGAGCAGTTCTTC. It codes for CASSQNNEQFF.

Remarks on this clone: This sample includes further DNA sequences coding for the same CDR3. V usage is TRBV11-2 and J usage is TRBJ2-7; a possible D gene is TRBD2 (6 bases). CDR1 and CDR2 from the germline V gene are SGHAT and FQNNGV. V was clipped by 2 bases and J by 1 base, with 9 bases between them. This CDR3 region has 14 residues. As DNA, the CDR3 is TGTGCCAGCAGCTTAAGGGCGGGGTCCTACGAGCAGTACTTC. Its protein is CASSLRAGSYEQYF.

This rearrangement joins TRBV9 to TRBJ2-1, with TRBD2 matching 11 bases. In germline, CDR1 is SGDLS, CDR2 YYNGEE. This CDR3 contains 16 residues. Trimming removed 0 bases from V and 10 bases from J; junction bases left unmatched: 9. CDR3 protein: CASSVVGTSGRQEQFF. The CDR3 nucleotides are TGTGCCAGCAGCGTAGTGGGGACTAGCGGCCGTCAAGAGCAGTTCTTC.

The count of this clone is one. The chain joins TRBV7-2 to TRBJ2-3, with TRBD2 matching 10 bases. V gave up 3 bases and J gave up 6 bases; unmatched junction bases: 9. The CDR3 is 16 amino acids. Germline values: CDR1 SGHTA, CDR2 FQGNSA. CDR3 protein: CASSFTSGARGDTQYF. In DNA form, the CDR3 reads TGTGCCAGCAGCTTCACTAGCGGGGCCCGTGGGGATACGCAGTATTTT.

The genes are TRBV6-1 and TRBJ2-1, with D possibly matching TRBD2 (6 bases). V was clipped by 1 base and J by 2 bases, with 9 bases between them. The CDR3 has 15 amino acids. Germline V lookup: CDR1 MNHNS, CDR2 SASEGT. This chain's CDR3 is CASSEGGGAYNEQFF. The CDR3 DNA follows: TGTGCCAGCAGTGAAGGCGGCGGGGCCTACAATGAGCAGTTCTTC.

This sequence joins TRBV14 and TRBJ2-1; maybe TRBD1 (6 bases). There are 13 residues in the CDR3. CDR1 and CDR2 from the germline V gene are SGHDN and FVKESK. V was shortened by 6 bases and J by 8 bases, with 14 bases between the two germline ends. Here the CDR3 DNA reads TGTGCCAGCAGTCCCCTCAGGGGCGATGAGCAGTTCTTC. Translating gives CASSPLRGDEQFF.

The chain has TRBV11-2 and TRBJ2-3; D unresolved. The ends were cut back, 4 bases at V and 10 bases at J, with 15 bases in the middle. This CDR3 is 13 amino acids long. Looked up from germline, CDR1 is SGHAT and CDR2 is FQNNGV. The CDR3 loop is CASSSDRETPQYF. CDR3 sequence (DNA): TGTGCCAGCAGCTCAGATAGAGAGACACCGCAGTATTTT.

V gene TRBV15 combines with J gene TRBJ2-1; TRBD1 aligns across 7 bases. The CDR3 extends over 13 amino acids. The ends lost 6 bases at V and 9 bases at J; junction bases unmatched: 8. Germline values: CDR1 LNHNV, CDR2 YYDKDF (reference sequence). The CDR3 loop is CATRQGTEREQFF. CDR3 nucleotides: TGTGCCACCAGACAGGGGACCGAGCGTGAGCAGTTCTTC.

This chain connects TRBV30 to TRBJ2-7; 10 nucleotides agree with TRBD1. The V and J ends lost 4 bases and 3 bases, in that order; junction bases with no gene match: 6. This CDR3 is built from 14 residues. In germline, CDR1 is GTSNPN, CDR2 SVGIG (reference sequence). This CDR3 reads CAWKAGTGDYEQYF. The DNA for the CDR3 is TGTGCCTGGAAGGCCGGGACAGGGGACTACGAGCAGTACTTC.

This clone was recorded a few times. The chain carries TRBV27 and TRBJ2-7, with 9 bases lining up with TRBD1. J lost 4 bases, V lost 6 bases, and 1 base had no gene match. This CDR3 region has 12 residues. Germline V gene data show CDR1 as MNHEY and CDR2 as SMNVEV (reference sequence). CDR3 DNA sequence: TGTGCCAGCAGGACAGGGGGATACGAGCAGTACTTC. Amino acid sequence: CASRTGGYEQYF.

The chain combines TRBV30 with TRBJ1-3; 7 bases map to TRBD1. J lost 2 bases, V lost 2 bases, and 12 bases had no gene match. This CDR3 is 17 amino acids long. Germline assignment: CDR1 GTSNPN and CDR2 SVGIG (reference sequence). The CDR3 is CAWSQGGIPIAGNTIYF. The CDR3 DNA follows: TGTGCCTGGAGTCAGGGGGGAATCCCTATCGCTGGAAACACCATATATTTT.

This sequence joins TRBV2 and TRBJ2-7; TRBD1 matches 7 bases. The J segment lost 6 bases and the V segment lost 0 bases, leaving 8 bases of the junction unmatched. The CDR3 has 15 amino acids. Germline assignment: CDR1 SNHLY and CDR2 FYNNEI. The CDR3 DNA sequence: TGTGCCAGCAGTGAAGCCCCCGACAGGGTATCCGAGCAGTACTTC. As protein: CASSEAPDRVSEQYF. Full variable domain (outside the CDR3, taken from reference TRBV2 and TRBJ2-7): EPEVTQTPSHQVTQMGQEVILRCVPISNHLYFYWYRQILGQKVEFLVSFYNNEISEKSEIFDDQFSVERPDGSNFTLKIRSTKLEDSAMYFCASSEAPDRVSEQYFGPGTRLTVT.

The chain joins TRBV10-1 to TRBJ2-3; TRBD1 aligns across 9 bases. Germline assignment: CDR1 WNHNN and CDR2 SYGVQD (reference sequence). This CDR3 contains 17 residues. After removal of 8 bases from V and 7 bases from J, the junction contained 19 bases not matched to a gene. CDR3 in DNA: TGCGCCAGCTCTGGGCCTCCGGGACAGGGTTATACTCATACGCAGTATTTT. Translated: CASSGPPGQGYTHTQYF.